This T cell receptor (beta chain) was recovered during a study of cytomegalovirus exposure and HLA in healthy donors. PCR used 60 Vbeta primers and 13 Jbeta primers. TCRdb keeps only in-frame clones here, not all; method: immunoSEQ multiplex PCR. Here the sample spans about 160,000 clones, around 76% being singletons. The CDR3 spans 16 residues. The germline V gene has CDR1 SGHDT and CDR2 YYEEEE. V lost 6 bases and J 0 bases, leaving 17 bases between the germline ends. This TCR was recovered from a girl aged 5-17 years in good health and CMV-seropositive. The source material was PBMCs. The chain carries TRBV5-6 and TRBJ2-3; D is undetermined. The CDR3 nucleotides read TGTGCCAGCACCCGGTGGGCAGCACATAGCACAGATACGCAGTATTTT. Protein sequence: CASTRWAAHSTDTQYF.